The 3 T cell receptor beta chains below come from one sample, sequenced in a study of identical twins. TCRdb passed the 5' RACE reads through MiXCR, listing each CDR3 protein once. The sample has approximately 600,000 distinct CDR3 sequences; 7.1% are singletons. The same sample was also used in a study of yellow fever vaccine responses in identical twins.

The specimen was PBMCs. The receptors were sampled from a woman in her late teens or twenties in good health.

This clonotype was counted at least ten times. This chain uses TRBV5-1 with TRBJ2-3; no definite D call. Trimming took 5 bases from V and 1 from J, leaving 11 bases between them. The length of the CDR3 is 14 residues. The germline V gene has CDR1 SGHRS and CDR2 YFSETQ. CDR3 bases: TGCGCCAGCAGAGGCTCAAGAGGCACAGATACGCAGTATTTT. This codes for CASRGSRGTDTQYF.

This clonotype turned up a few times. The rearrangement links TRBV6-1 to TRBJ1-6; 7 nucleotides line up with TRBD1. Germline V gene data show CDR1 as MNHNS and CDR2 as SASEGT. The J segment lost 11 bases and the V segment lost 6 bases, leaving 16 bases of the junction unmatched. The CDR3 totals 16 residues. In nucleotides, the CDR3 is TGTGCCAGCAGAACCCAGGGACAGAGGCCCCTTGCACCCCTCCACTTT. It codes for CASRTQGQRPLAPLHF.

This clonotype has ten or more counts. CDR3 sequence: CASSRPGQEAFF. The CDR3 coding sequence is TGTGCCAGCAGCCGCCCGGGACAGGAAGCTTTCTTT. This chain links TRBV3-1 with TRBJ1-1; 7 nucleotides line up with TRBD1. Trimming took 4 bases from V and 8 from J; bases not matched to a gene: 4. The CDR3 totals 12 residues. Germline CDR1 reads LGHDT; CDR2 reads YNNKEL (reference sequence).